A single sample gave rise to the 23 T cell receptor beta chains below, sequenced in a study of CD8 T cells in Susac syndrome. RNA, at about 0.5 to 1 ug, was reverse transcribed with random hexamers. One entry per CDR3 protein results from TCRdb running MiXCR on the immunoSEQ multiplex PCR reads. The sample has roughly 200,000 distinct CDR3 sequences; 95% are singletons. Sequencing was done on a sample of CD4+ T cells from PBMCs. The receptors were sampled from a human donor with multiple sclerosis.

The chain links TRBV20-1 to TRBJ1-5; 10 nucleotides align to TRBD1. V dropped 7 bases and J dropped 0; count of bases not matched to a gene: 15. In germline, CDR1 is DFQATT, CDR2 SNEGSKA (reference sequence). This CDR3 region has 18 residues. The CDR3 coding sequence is TGCAGTGTTACACCTACCGGGACAGGGGACCTTAGCAATCAGCCCCAGCATTTT. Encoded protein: CSVTPTGTGDLSNQPQHF.

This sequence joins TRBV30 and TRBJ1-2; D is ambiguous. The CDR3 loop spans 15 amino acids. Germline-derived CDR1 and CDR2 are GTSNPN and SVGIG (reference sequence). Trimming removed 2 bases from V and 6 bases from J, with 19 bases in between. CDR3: CAWSHTFEGSDGYTF. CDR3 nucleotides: TGTGCCTGGAGTCACACTTTTGAAGGGAGTGATGGCTACACCTTC. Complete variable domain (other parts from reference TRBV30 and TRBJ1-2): SQTIHQWPATLVQPVGSPLSLECTVEGTSNPNLYWYRQAAGRGLQLLFYSVGIGQISSEVPQNLSASRPQDRQFILSSKKLLLSDSGFYLCAWSHTFEGSDGYTFGSGTRLTVV.

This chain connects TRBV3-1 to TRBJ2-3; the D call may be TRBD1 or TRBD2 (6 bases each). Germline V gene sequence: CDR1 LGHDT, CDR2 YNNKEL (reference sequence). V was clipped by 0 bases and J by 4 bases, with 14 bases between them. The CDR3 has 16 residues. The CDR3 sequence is CASSQDGRGVADTQYF. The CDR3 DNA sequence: TGTGCCAGCAGCCAAGACGGTAGGGGGGTAGCAGATACGCAGTATTTT.

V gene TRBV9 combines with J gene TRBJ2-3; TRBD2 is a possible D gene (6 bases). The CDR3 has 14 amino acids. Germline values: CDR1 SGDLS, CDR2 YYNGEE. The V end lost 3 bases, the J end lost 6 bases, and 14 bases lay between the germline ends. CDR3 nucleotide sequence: TGTGCCAGCAGCGCCACTAGCTCCCCTGATACGCAGTATTTT. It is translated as CASSATSSPDTQYF.

The CDR3 here is CSASFSGPITDTQYF. CDR3 bases: TGCAGTGCTAGTTTCTCGGGACCCATCACAGATACGCAGTATTTT. J is TRBJ2-3 and V is TRBV20-1, with D possibly being TRBD1 or TRBD2 (5 bases each). Looked up from germline, CDR1 is DFQATT and CDR2 is SNEGSKA (reference sequence). This CDR3 contains 15 residues. Deletions cut 3 bases from V and 2 bases from J, with 15 bases between.

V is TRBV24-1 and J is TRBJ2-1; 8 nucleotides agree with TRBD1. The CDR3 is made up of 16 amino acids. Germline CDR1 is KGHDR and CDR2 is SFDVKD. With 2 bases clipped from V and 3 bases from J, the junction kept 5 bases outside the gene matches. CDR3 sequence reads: CATSDSRGTGYNEQFF. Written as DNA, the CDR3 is TGTGCCACCAGTGATTCGCGTGGGACAGGCTACAATGAGCAGTTCTTC.

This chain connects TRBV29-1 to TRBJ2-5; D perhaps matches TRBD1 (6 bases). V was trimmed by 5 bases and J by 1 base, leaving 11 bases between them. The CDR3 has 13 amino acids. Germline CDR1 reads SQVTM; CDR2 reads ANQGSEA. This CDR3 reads CSVTGTSQETQYF. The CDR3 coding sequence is TGCAGCGTTACCGGGACAAGCCAAGAGACCCAGTACTTC.

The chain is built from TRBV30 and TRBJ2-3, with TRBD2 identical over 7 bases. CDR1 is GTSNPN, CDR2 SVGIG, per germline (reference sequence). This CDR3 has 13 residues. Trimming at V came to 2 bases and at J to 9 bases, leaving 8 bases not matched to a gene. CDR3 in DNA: TGTGCCTGGAGTAGGTCGGCCGGGGGGACGCAGTATTTT. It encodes CAWSRSAGGTQYF.

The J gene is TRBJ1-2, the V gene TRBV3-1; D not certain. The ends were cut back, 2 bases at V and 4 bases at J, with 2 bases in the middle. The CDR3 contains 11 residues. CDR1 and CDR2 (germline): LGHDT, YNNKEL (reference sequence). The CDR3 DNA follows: TGTGCCAGCAGCCAAAGCTATGGCTACACCTTC. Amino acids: CASSQSYGYTF.

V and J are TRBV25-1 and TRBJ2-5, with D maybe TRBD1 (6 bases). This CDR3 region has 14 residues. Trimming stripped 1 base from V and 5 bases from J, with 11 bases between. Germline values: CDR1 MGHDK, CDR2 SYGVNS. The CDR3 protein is CASSESRGRETQYF. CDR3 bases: TGTGCCAGCAGTGAATCCAGGGGCCGGGAGACCCAGTACTTC.

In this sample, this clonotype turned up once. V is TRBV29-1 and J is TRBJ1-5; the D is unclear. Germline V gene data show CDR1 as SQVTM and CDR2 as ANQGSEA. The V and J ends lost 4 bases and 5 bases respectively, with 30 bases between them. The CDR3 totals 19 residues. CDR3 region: CSVVTEPPETGQPYQPQHF. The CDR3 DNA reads TGCAGCGTTGTCACGGAACCCCCCGAAACCGGCCAACCATATCAGCCCCAGCATTTT. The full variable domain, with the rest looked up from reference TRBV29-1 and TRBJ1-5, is SAVISQKPSRDICQRGTSLTIQCQVDSQVTMMFWYRQQPGQSLTLIATANQGSEATYESGFVIDKFPISRPNLTFSTLTVSNMSPEDSSIYLCSVVTEPPETGQPYQPQHFGDGTRLSIL.

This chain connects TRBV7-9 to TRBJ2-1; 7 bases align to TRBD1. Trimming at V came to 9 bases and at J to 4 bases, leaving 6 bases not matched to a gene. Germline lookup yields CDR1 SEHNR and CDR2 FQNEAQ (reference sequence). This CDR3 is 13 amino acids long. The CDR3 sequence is CASTPGQYNEQFF. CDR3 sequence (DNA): TGTGCCAGTACTCCGGGACAGTACAATGAGCAGTTCTTC.

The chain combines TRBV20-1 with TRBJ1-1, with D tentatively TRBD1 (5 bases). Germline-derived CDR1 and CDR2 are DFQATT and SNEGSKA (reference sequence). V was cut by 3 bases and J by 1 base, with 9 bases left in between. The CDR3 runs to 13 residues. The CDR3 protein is CSASSTANTEAFF. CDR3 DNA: TGCAGTGCTAGTTCGACAGCGAACACTGAAGCTTTCTTT.

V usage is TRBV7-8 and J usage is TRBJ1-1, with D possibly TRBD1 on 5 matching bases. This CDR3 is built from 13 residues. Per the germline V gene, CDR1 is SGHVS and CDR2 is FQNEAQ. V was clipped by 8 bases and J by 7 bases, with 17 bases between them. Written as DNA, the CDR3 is TGTGCCAGCTCCTCGTCCAGGGCAAATGAAGCTTTCTTT. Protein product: CASSSSRANEAFF.

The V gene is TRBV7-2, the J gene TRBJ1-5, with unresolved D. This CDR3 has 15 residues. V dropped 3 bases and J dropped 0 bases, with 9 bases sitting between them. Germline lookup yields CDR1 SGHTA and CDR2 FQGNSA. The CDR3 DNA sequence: TGTGCCAGCAGCTTCGGACCAAATAGCAATCAGCCCCAGCATTTT. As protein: CASSFGPNSNQPQHF.

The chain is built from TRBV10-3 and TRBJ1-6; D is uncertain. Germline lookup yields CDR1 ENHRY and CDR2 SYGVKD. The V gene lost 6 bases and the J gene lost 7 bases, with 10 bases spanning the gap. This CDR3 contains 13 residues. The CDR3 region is CAISLSENSPLHF. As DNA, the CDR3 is TGTGCCATCAGCCTCAGTGAGAATTCACCCCTCCACTTT.

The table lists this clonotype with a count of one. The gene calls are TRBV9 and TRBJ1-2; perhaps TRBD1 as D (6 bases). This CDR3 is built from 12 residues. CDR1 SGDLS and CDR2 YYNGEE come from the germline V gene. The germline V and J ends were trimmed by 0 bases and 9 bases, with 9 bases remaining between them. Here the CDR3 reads CASSVGGQRYTF. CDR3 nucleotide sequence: TGTGCCAGCAGCGTAGGGGGGCAGCGCTACACCTTC. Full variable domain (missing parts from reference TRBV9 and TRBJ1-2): DSGVTQTPKHLITATGQRVTLRCSPRSGDLSVYWYQQSLDQGLQFLIQYYNGEERAKGNILERFSAQQFPDLHSELNLSSLELGDSALYFCASSVGGQRYTFGSGTRLTVV.

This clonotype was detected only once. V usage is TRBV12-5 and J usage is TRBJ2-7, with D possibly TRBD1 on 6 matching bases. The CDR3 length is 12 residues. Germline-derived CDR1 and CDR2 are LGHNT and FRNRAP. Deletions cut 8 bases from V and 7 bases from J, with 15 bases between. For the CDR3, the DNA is TGTGCTAGTTGGGAGACACAGGGAGAGCAGTACTTC. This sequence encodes CASWETQGEQYF. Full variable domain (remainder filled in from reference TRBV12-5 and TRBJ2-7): DARVTQTPRHKVTEMGQEVTMRCQPILGHNTVFWYRQTMMQGLELLAYFRNRAPLDDSGMPKDRFSAEMPDATLATLKIQPSEPRDSAVYFCASWETQGEQYFGPGTRLTVT.

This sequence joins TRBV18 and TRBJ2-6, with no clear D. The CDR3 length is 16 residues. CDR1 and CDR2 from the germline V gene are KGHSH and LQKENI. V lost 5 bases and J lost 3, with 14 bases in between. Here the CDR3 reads CASSGYQSRGANVLTF. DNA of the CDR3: TGTGCCAGCTCAGGGTACCAAAGTCGTGGGGCCAACGTCCTGACTTTC.

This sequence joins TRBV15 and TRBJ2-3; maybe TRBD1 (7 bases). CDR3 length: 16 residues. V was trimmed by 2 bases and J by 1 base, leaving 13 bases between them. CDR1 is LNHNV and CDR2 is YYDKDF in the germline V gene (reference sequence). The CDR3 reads CATSRPGGQRTDTQYF. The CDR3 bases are TGTGCCACCAGCAGACCCGGGGGACAGCGCACAGATACGCAGTATTTT.

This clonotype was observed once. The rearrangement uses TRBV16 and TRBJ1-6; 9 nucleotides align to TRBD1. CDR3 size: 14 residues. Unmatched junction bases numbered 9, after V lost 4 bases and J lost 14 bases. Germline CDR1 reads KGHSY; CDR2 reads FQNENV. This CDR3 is CASSLAGQGLSLHF. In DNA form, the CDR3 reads TGTGCCAGCAGCCTAGCGGGACAGGGCCTTTCCCTCCACTTT.

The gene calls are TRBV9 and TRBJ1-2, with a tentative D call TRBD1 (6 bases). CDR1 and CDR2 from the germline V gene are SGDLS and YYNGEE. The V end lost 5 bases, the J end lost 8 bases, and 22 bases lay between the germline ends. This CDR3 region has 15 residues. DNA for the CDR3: TGTGCCAGCAGTCAGGACAGCCAAACCTGGGGGGGCTACACCTTC. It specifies CASSQDSQTWGGYTF.

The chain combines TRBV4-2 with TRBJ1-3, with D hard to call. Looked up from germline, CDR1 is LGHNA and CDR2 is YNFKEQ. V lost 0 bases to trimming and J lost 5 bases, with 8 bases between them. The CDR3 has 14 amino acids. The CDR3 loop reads CASSQDWSRNTIYF. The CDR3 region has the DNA TGTGCCAGCAGCCAAGATTGGTCCAGAAACACCATATATTTT.